One and the same sample provided the 26 T cell receptor beta chains below, sequenced in a study of T cells in Graves' hyperthyroidism and ophthalmopathy. From RNA transcripts, TCR beta CDR3 regions were amplified. The TCR CDR3 was amplified in a first-round RT-PCR using the HTBI primer set. Using its own MiXCR run on the multiplex PCR reads, TCRdb lists one record per CDR3 protein. The sample consists of roughly 550,000 distinct CDR3 sequences, roughly 16% of them appearing once. The sequencing input was blood. The receptor source for this set is a woman aged 30 to 39 with Graves' ophthalmopathy.

In its sample, this clonotype was seen a few times. The genes are TRBV28 and TRBJ1-2, with D maybe TRBD1 (6 bases). V was trimmed by 7 bases and J by 7 bases, leaving 16 bases between them. The CDR3 spans 13 residues. Per the germline V gene, CDR1 is MDHEN and CDR2 is SYDVKM. CDR3 loop: CASNPDRLGGYTF. CDR3 coding DNA: TGTGCCAGCAACCCCGACAGGCTAGGTGGCTACACCTTC.

The chain carries TRBV7-9 and TRBJ2-3, with 9 bases aligning to TRBD1. The germline CDR1 and CDR2 sequences are SEHNR and FQNEAQ (reference sequence). CDR3 size: 16 residues. After removal of 4 bases from V and 5 bases from J, the junction contained 10 bases not matched to a gene. The CDR3 protein is CASSYLLGQGKDTQYF. The CDR3 DNA follows: TGTGCCAGCAGCTACCTATTGGGACAGGGAAAAGATACGCAGTATTTT.

This clonotype was counted many times. V and J are TRBV10-3 and TRBJ2-1, with unresolved D. This CDR3 is built from 11 residues. The germline gives CDR1 ENHRY, CDR2 SYGVKD. Deletions cut 3 bases from V and 8 bases from J, with 5 bases between. Written as DNA, the CDR3 is TGTGCCATCAGTGAAGGTGATGAGCAGTTCTTC. Residues: CAISEGDEQFF.

This clonotype was detected ten times or more. This chain uses TRBV5-1 with TRBJ2-5; D gene unclear. In germline, CDR1 is SGHRS, CDR2 YFSETQ. The CDR3 contains 14 residues. V lost 5 bases and J lost 11, with 22 bases in between. This chain's CDR3 is CASSSLDGPSGQYF. DNA of the CDR3: TGCGCCAGCAGTTCCCTAGACGGACCCTCCGGACAGTACTTC.

This clonotype was seen at least ten times. The genes are TRBV3-1 and TRBJ1-4; D uncertain. The germline V gene has CDR1 LGHDT and CDR2 YNNKEL (reference sequence). The CDR3 extends over 14 amino acids. Trimming took off 3 bases at V and 5 bases at J, with 10 bases between the two ends. The CDR3 DNA sequence: TGTGCCAGCAGCCAGGACGTCCCCAATGAAAAACTGTTTTTT. Translation gives CASSQDVPNEKLFF.

This clonotype has ten or more counts. This chain links TRBV7-9 with TRBJ2-7, with D perhaps matching TRBD1 or TRBD2 (5 bases each). The CDR3 is 16 amino acids. Germline CDR1 reads SEHNR; CDR2 reads FQNEAQ (reference sequence). Trimming stripped 2 bases from V and 2 bases from J, with 16 bases between. The DNA of the CDR3 is TGTGCCAGCAGCTTATTGAAGGGGACGACTACCTACGAGCAGTACTTC. This sequence encodes CASSLLKGTTTYEQYF.

This clonotype was seen at least ten times. The chain uses TRBV10-3 and TRBJ2-3; unclear D gene. Germline CDR1 reads ENHRY; CDR2 reads SYGVKD. The V and J ends lost 4 bases and 2 bases respectively, with 7 bases between them. The CDR3 spans 13 residues. CDR3: CAISATNTDTQYF. The CDR3 DNA sequence: TGTGCCATCAGTGCCACCAACACAGATACGCAGTATTTT.

This clonotype occurred a few times. The chain is built from TRBV2 and TRBJ2-5, with D hard to call. The CDR3 loop spans 10 amino acids. V was shortened by 7 bases and J by 4 bases, with 4 bases between the two germline ends. Germline lookup yields CDR1 SNHLY and CDR2 FYNNEI. In DNA, the CDR3 is TGTGCCAGCAACACAGAGACCCAGTACTTC. Translating gives CASNTETQYF.

The rearrangement links TRBV29-1 to TRBJ2-1; TRBD2 is a possible D gene (6 bases). CDR1 and CDR2 (germline): SQVTM, ANQGSEA. The V end lost 7 bases, the J end lost 9 bases, and 22 bases lay between the germline ends. The CDR3 covers 14 residues. CDR3 sequence (DNA): TGCAGCGCTGGAGGGCAGGGTATAGGTAGTGAGCAGTTCTTC. Translating gives CSAGGQGIGSEQFF.

The gene calls are TRBV12-3 or TRBV12-4 and TRBJ2-2; 9 bases match TRBD2. V gave up 6 bases and J gave up 4 bases; unmatched junction bases: 12. The CDR3 runs to 17 residues. The CDR3 coding sequence is TGTGCCAGCAGCCTCAATAGCGGGAGATTAAGCACCGGGGAGCTGTTTTTT. It translates to CASSLNSGRLSTGELFF.

This clonotype was counted only a few times. The chain employs TRBV7-2 and TRBJ2-2, with D possibly being TRBD2 (6 bases). The germline V gene has CDR1 SGHTA and CDR2 FQGNSA. The CDR3 is 16 residues long. Deletions cut 7 bases from V and 4 bases from J, with 19 bases between. The CDR3 DNA follows: TGTGCCAGCACCCTACCACCGGAGGGAATCACCGGGGAGCTGTTTTTT. This codes for CASTLPPEGITGELFF.

This clonotype occurred many times. This sequence joins TRBV18 and TRBJ2-7, with D perhaps matching TRBD1 (5 bases). V lost 3 bases and J lost 0, with 9 bases in between. The CDR3 extends over 14 amino acids. The germline V gene encodes CDR1 KGHSH and CDR2 LQKENI. CDR3 nucleotides: TGTGCCAGCTCACCGGACAAGAGCTCCTACGAGCAGTACTTC. Its translation: CASSPDKSSYEQYF. The whole variable domain, filled in from reference TRBV18 and TRBJ2-7, reads NAGVMQNPRHLVRRRGQEARLRCSPMKGHSHVYWYRQLPEEGLKFMVYLQKENIIDESGMPKERFSAEFPKEGPSILRIQQVVRGDSAAYFCASSPDKSSYEQYFGPGTRLTVT.

This chain joins TRBV6-2 or TRBV6-3 and TRBJ2-1, with TRBD2 identical over 9 bases. The CDR3 consists of 18 residues. With 2 bases clipped from V and 0 bases from J, the junction kept 8 bases outside the gene matches. The germline gives CDR1 MNHEY, CDR2 SVGEGT. The CDR3: CASSYPGTSSSSYNEQFF. In DNA form, the CDR3 reads TGTGCCAGCAGTTACCCCGGGACTAGCTCCAGCTCCTACAATGAGCAGTTCTTC.

For this clonotype: A much more abundant neighbour one base away suggests this may be a read error. V and J are TRBV28 and TRBJ1-1; D unclear. The CDR3 spans 14 residues. Germline V CDR1 and CDR2: MDHEN, SYDVKM. CDR3: CASRVPRRNAEAFF. CDR3 DNA sequence: TGTGCCAGCAGGGTCCCCCGGAGGAACGCTGAAGCTTTCTTT.

The genes are TRBV6-1 and TRBJ1-5, with D maybe TRBD1 (6 bases). Per germline, CDR1 MNHNS and CDR2 SASEGT. V was pared by 8 bases and J by 0 bases, with 11 bases between. CDR3 length equals 14 residues. This chain's CDR3 is CASVNRASNQPQHF. In DNA form, the CDR3 reads TGTGCCAGCGTGAACAGGGCTAGCAATCAGCCCCAGCATTTT.

Many counts were recorded for this clonotype. CDR3 in amino acids: CSSGTGVTEQFF. The CDR3 nucleotides read TGCAGCTCCGGGACAGGGGTTACTGAGCAGTTCTTC. The rearrangement joins TRBV29-1 to TRBJ2-1; TRBD1 matches 10 bases. Germline trimming cut 8 bases from V and 9 bases from J; bases unmatched to any gene: 7. The CDR3 extends over 12 amino acids. The germline gives CDR1 SQVTM, CDR2 ANQGSEA.

The chain has TRBV6-1 and TRBJ1-4; D not certain. CDR1 is MNHNS, CDR2 SASEGT, per germline. Trimming removed 4 bases from V and 0 bases from J, with 12 bases in between. The CDR3 is 16 residues long. CDR3 bases: TGTGCCAGCAGTGGACGTATAGGAGCAACTAATGAAAAACTGTTTTTT. Its translation is CASSGRIGATNEKLFF.

This clonotype occurred a few times. This chain connects TRBV20-1 to TRBJ2-7, with TRBD1 identical over 8 bases. Germline assignment: CDR1 DFQATT and CDR2 SNEGSKA (reference sequence). The CDR3 length is 14 residues. The V and J ends lost 5 bases and 4 bases, in that order; junction bases with no gene match: 10. The CDR3 nucleotides are TGCAGTGCTGACCCCGGGACAGGTTCTTACGAGCAGTACTTC. Protein: CSADPGTGSYEQYF.

This clonotype showed up just a few times. The chain links TRBV20-1 to TRBJ2-1; TRBD2 agrees at 11 bases. The CDR3 covers 18 residues. Germline trimming cut 0 bases from V and 4 bases from J; bases unmatched to any gene: 11. CDR1 and CDR2 from the germline V gene are DFQATT and SNEGSKA (reference sequence). CDR3 bases: TGCAGTGCTAGAGACCCAAAGGTGGGGACTAGCGGTTACAATGAGCAGTTCTTC. Amino acid sequence: CSARDPKVGTSGYNEQFF.

This clonotype was seen more than once but under ten times. The chain is built from TRBV12-3 or TRBV12-4 and TRBJ2-1; D remains ambiguous. The CDR3 totals 13 residues. Trimming stripped 3 bases from V and 5 bases from J, with 8 bases between. The CDR3 reads CASSFSLHNEQFF. The DNA of the CDR3 is TGTGCCAGCAGTTTCAGCTTACACAATGAGCAGTTCTTC.

Many counts were recorded for this clonotype. V is TRBV2 and J is TRBJ1-1; D might be TRBD1 (6 bases). Trimming left V 10 bases short and J 2 bases short, with 14 bases between. The CDR3 is 13 amino acids. The germline gives CDR1 SNHLY, CDR2 FYNNEI. The CDR3 loop is CATRDTLNTEAFF. The CDR3 DNA follows: TGTGCCACTAGGGACACCCTAAACACTGAAGCTTTCTTT.

There are many counts of this clonotype. The chain employs TRBV5-1 and TRBJ2-2; 13 nucleotides agree with TRBD2. The V and J ends lost 4 bases and 7 bases, in that order; junction bases with no gene match: 7. The germline V gene has CDR1 SGHRS and CDR2 YFSETQ. This CDR3 is 16 amino acids long. CDR3 in DNA: TGCGCCAGCAGCCCGGGACTAGCGGGACAAAGCGGGGAGCTGTTTTTT. Its translation: CASSPGLAGQSGELFF.

This clonotype was counted a few times. The chain links TRBV27 to TRBJ2-2; TRBD2 aligns across 11 bases. V gave up 6 bases and J gave up 3 bases; unmatched junction bases: 6. The CDR3 runs to 16 residues. CDR1 MNHEY and CDR2 SMNVEV come from the germline V gene (reference sequence). The CDR3 bases are TGTGCCAGCAGGGGGGGGACTAGCGGATACACCGGGGAGCTGTTTTTT. It translates to CASRGGTSGYTGELFF.

This chain connects TRBV20-1 to TRBJ1-5; TRBD1 aligns across 7 bases. Looked up from germline, CDR1 is DFQATT and CDR2 is SNEGSKA (reference sequence). V shed 2 bases and J 9 bases; nucleotides not matched to a gene: 7. The CDR3 sequence is 13 residues long. CDR3 sequence (DNA): TGCAGTGCTAGAATGACAGGGAAGGGGCCCCAGCATTTT. It yields the protein CSARMTGKGPQHF.

The chain carries TRBV4-2 and TRBJ2-1, with D hard to call. Trimming removed 0 bases from V and 0 bases from J, with 9 bases in between. The CDR3 covers 16 residues. Germline V gene sequence: CDR1 LGHNA, CDR2 YNFKEQ. The CDR3 here is CASSQDLPGSYNEQFF. The CDR3 bases are TGTGCCAGCAGCCAAGATCTTCCAGGCTCCTACAATGAGCAGTTCTTC.

As for this clonotype: This may be a read error, as it is one base from a much larger clone. V usage is TRBV20-1 and J usage is TRBJ2-1; D uncertain. The germline CDR1 and CDR2 sequences are DFQATT and SNEGSKA (reference sequence). The CDR3 sequence is 12 residues long. The CDR3 spells CSADGSYNEQSF. In DNA, the CDR3 is TGCAGTGCTGACGGGTCCTACAATGAGCAGTCCTTC.